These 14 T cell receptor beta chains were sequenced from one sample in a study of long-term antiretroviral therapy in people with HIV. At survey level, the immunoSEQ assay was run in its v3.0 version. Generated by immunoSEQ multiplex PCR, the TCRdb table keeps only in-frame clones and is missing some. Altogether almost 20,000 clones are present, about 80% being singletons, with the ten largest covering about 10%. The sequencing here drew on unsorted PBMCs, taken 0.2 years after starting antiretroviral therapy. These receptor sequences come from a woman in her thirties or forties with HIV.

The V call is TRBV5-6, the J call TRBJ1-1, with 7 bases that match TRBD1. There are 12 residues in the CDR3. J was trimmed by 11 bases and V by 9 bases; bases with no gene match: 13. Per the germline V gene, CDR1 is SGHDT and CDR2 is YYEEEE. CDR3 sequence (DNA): TGTGCCACCCAGGGAGGGGGCCGGGCGGCTTTCTTT. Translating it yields CATQGGGRAAFF.

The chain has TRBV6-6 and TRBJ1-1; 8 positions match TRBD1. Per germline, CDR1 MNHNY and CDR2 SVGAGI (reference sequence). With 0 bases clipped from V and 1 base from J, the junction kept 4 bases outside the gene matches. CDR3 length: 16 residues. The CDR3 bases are TGTGCCAGCAGTTACTCCCCCGGACAGGGGAACACTGAAGCTTTCTTT. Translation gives CASSYSPGQGNTEAFF.

Written as DNA, the CDR3 is TGCAGCGTTGAGGGTTGGACAGATACGCAGTATTTT. This translates into CSVEGWTDTQYF. The chain is built from TRBV29-1 and TRBJ2-3; D is unresolved. Germline CDR1 and CDR2: SQVTM and ANQGSEA. The CDR3 spans 12 residues. With 3 bases removed from V and 3 bases from J, the gap between germline ends came to 7 bases.

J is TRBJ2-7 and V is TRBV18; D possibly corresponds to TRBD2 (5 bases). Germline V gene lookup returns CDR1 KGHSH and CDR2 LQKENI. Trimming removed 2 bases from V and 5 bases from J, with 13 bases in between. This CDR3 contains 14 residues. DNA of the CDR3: TGTGCCAGCTCACCAGGAAGAGGGTGGGACGAGCAGTACTTC. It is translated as CASSPGRGWDEQYF.

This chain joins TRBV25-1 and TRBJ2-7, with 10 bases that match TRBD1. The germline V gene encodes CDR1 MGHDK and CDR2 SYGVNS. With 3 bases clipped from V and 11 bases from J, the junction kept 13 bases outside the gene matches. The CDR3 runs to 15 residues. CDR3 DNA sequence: TGTGCCAGCAGTGATGCGGGACAGGGGAGAGGGAGAGAGTACTTC. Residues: CASSDAGQGRGREYF.

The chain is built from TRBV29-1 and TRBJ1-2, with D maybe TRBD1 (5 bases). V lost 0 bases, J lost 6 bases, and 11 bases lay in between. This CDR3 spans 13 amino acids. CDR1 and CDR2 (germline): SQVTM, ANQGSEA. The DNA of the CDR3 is TGCAGCGTTGAAGATCCCCAGGGTAATGGCTACACCTTC. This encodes CSVEDPQGNGYTF. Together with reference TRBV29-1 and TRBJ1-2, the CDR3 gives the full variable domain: SAVISQKPSRDICQRGTSLTIQCQVDSQVTMMFWYRQQPGQSLTLIATANQGSEATYESGFVIDKFPISRPNLTFSTLTVSNMSPEDSSIYLCSVEDPQGNGYTFGSGTRLTVV.

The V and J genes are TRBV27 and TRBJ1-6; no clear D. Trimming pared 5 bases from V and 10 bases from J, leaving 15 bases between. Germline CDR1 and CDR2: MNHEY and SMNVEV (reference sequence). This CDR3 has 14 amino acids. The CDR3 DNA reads TGTGCCAGCAGTCCACGTCTTGGGCGATCACCCCTCCACTTT. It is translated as CASSPRLGRSPLHF.

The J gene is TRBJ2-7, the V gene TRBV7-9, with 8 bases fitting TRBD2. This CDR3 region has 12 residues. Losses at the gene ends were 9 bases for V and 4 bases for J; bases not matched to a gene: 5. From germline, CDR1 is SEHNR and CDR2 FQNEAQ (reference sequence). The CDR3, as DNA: TGTGCCAGTGGGCGGGAGGCTTACGAGCAGTACTTC. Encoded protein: CASGREAYEQYF.

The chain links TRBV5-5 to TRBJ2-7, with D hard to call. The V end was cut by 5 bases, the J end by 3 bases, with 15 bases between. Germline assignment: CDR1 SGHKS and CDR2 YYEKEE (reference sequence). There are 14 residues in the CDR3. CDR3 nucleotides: TGTGCCAGCAGTCGCTTGGGTCAGGACTACGAGCAGTACTTC. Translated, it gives CASSRLGQDYEQYF.

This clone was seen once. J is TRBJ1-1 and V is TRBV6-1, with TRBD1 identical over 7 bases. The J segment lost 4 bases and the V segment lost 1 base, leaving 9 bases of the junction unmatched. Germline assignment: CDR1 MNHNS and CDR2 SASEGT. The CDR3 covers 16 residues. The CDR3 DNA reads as TGTGCCAGCAGTGAAGGCACCCCAGGGGGAGCCACTGAAGCTTTCTTT. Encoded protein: CASSEGTPGGATEAFF.

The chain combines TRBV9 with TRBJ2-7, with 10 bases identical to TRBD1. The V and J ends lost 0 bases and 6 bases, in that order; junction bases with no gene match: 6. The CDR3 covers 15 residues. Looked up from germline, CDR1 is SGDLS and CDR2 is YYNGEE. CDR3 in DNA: TGTGCCAGCAGCGTAGGACAGGGGGCGCAAGTCGAGCAGTACTTC. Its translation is CASSVGQGAQVEQYF.

CDR3 sequence reads: CASSRGTFGNTIYF. The CDR3 coding sequence is TGTGCCAGCAGCCGAGGGACATTTGGAAACACCATATATTTT. The chain carries TRBV5-6 and TRBJ1-3; a possible D gene is TRBD1 (6 bases). Germline V gives CDR1 SGHDT, CDR2 YYEEEE. The CDR3 length is 14 residues. V dropped 4 bases and J dropped 3 bases, with 11 bases sitting between them.

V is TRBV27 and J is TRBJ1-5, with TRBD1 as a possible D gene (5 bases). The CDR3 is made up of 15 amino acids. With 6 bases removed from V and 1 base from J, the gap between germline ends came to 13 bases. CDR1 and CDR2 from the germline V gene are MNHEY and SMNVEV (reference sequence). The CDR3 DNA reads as TGTGCCAGCAGCTTGGGGGGAGGCAGCAATCAGCCCCAGCATTTT. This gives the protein CASSLGGGSNQPQHF.

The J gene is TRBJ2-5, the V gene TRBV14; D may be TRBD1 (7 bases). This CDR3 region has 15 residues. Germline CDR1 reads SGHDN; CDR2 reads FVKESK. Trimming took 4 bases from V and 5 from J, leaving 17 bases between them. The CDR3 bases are TGTGCCAGCAGCCGACCCTGGGGGGACAGTGAGACCCAGTACTTC. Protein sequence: CASSRPWGDSETQYF.